The TCR beta chain under discussion was sequenced for a study of CD4 T cells in relation to SARS-CoV-2 and coronaviruses. Whole-study context: Crossreactive spike epitopes shared across donors were mapped to their HLA restriction.

Study results and limitations: According to naive versus memory sequencing, detected responses are memory recall, not newly primed.

Germline CDR1 is SGHNT and CDR2 is YYREEE (reference sequence). This CDR3 is built from 14 residues. V gave up 4 bases and J gave up 5 bases; unmatched junction bases: 5. Unexposed donor CD4+ T cells date from about 2010-2019, before the COVID-19 pandemic. Data came from immunoSEQ multiplex PCR; TCRdb stores just in-frame clones and leaves some out. The sample lists 55,000 to 75,000 clones; around 86% were seen once. With respect to this clone: Its antigen is still unknown.

The sequencing sample was made of memory CD4+ T cells from PBMCs. This TCR came from a human donor in good health. The V and J genes are TRBV5-4 and TRBJ2-5, with 10 bases that match TRBD2. In DNA form, the CDR3 reads TGTGCCAGCAGCCGGCAGCGGGAGGGGGAGACCCAGTACTTC. It codes for CASSRQREGETQYF.